This T cell receptor (beta chain) was identified in a study of cytomegalovirus exposure and HLA in healthy donors. PCR was performed using 60 Vbeta and 13 Jbeta primers. Using immunoSEQ multiplex PCR, the repertoire was profiled, and TCRdb retains in-frame clones only, with some absent. Among about 98,000 clones, approximately 79% were seen once, and the ten largest hold 1.5% to 2%. This clone was seen ten or more times. Germline lookup yields CDR1 SGHVS and CDR2 FNYEAQ. Trimming took 2 bases from V and 1 from J; bases not matched to a gene: 4. The CDR3 is 17 amino acids. This rearrangement joins TRBV7-6 to TRBJ1-4, with 10 bases matching TRBD1. This receptor was identified in a male donor in good health and CMV-seronegative. The sequencing sample was made of PBMCs. CDR3 amino acids: CASSLMTGGLTNEKLFF. CDR3 DNA: TGTGCCAGCAGCTTAATGACAGGGGGCTTAACTAATGAAAAACTGTTTTTT. Complete variable domain (other parts from reference TRBV7-6 and TRBJ1-4): GAGVSQSPRYKVTKRGQDVALRCDPISGHVSLYWYRQALGQGPEFLTYFNYEAQQDKSGLPNDRFSAERPEGSISTLTIQRTEQRDSAMYRCASSLMTGGLTNEKLFFGSGTQLSVL.